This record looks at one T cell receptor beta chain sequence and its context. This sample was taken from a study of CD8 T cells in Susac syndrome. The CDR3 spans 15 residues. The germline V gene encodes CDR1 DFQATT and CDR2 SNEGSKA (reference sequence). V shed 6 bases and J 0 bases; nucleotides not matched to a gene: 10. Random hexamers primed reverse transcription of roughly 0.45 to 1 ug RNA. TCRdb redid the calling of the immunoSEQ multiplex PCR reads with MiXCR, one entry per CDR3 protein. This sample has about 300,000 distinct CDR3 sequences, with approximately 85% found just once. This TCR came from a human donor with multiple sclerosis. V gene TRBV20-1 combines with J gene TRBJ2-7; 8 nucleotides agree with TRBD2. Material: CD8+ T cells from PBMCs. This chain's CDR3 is CSASRSGVSSYEQYF. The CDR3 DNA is TGCAGTGCATCGCGTAGCGGGGTGAGCTCCTACGAGCAGTACTTC.